These T cell receptor beta chains were read from a single sample in a study of T-cell memory formation after mild COVID-19. Using its own MiXCR run on the 5' RACE reads, TCRdb lists one record per CDR3 protein. The data show about 400,000 distinct CDR3 sequences, about 25% seen once. The specimen sequenced was PBMCs or a T cell subset sorted from them (not recorded which). These receptors were collected from an adult woman who had mild COVID-19 (a few samples of this study predate the infection). Cell type and time point are not known. CDR3s include the opening cysteine and the closing phenylalanine or tryptophan. A D gene is named only where the DNA matches it firmly. Not every row has a clone size; where given, it reads once, few, many or a size class.

TRBV5-1	-	-	TRBJ2-3	CASSYSDREGTDTQYF	TGCGCCAGCAGCTACTCCGACAGGGAGGGCACAGATACGCAGTATTTT
TRBV5-1	TRBD2	-	TRBJ2-3	CASRRGAKDTQYF	TGCGCCAGCAGGCGGGGGGCCAAGGATACGCAGTATTTT
TRBV20-1	-	-	TRBJ2-5	CSAIVITSQETQYF	TGCAGTGCTATCGTGATAACCTCCCAAGAGACCCAGTACTTC
TRBV27	TRBD1	-	TRBJ1-2	CASSFRGTGGDYGYTF	TGTGCCAGCAGTTTCCGAGGAACAGGGGGGGACTATGGCTACACCTTC
TRBV7-2	TRBD2	few	TRBJ2-1	CASSVISGRANEQFF	TGTGCCAGCAGCGTAATTAGCGGGAGGGCCAATGAGCAGTTCTTC
TRBV12-3/TRBV12-4	-	-	TRBJ2-2	CASSLRLGPGELFF	TGTGCCAGCAGTCTGAGACTAGGGCCCGGGGAGCTGTTTTTT
TRBV9	TRBD2	few	TRBJ2-1	CASSETSGSSYNEQFF	TGTGCCAGCAGCGAAACTAGCGGGAGCTCCTACAATGAGCAGTTCTTC
TRBV5-1	-	few	TRBJ2-1	CASSLVVGSYNEQFF	TGCGCCAGCAGCTTGGTTGTTGGGTCCTACAATGAGCAGTTCTTC
TRBV7-2	TRBD2	-	TRBJ2-1	CASSLVPLAGGPNEQFF	TGTGCCAGCAGCTTAGTCCCACTAGCGGGAGGGCCGAATGAGCAGTTCTTC
TRBV6-5	-	few	TRBJ1-5	CASSYGRSNQPQHF	TGTGCCAGCAGTTACGGCAGGAGCAATCAGCCCCAGCATTTT
TRBV24-1	-	-	TRBJ1-2	CATSDPDISYGYTF	TGTGCCACCAGTGACCCCGACATTTCCTATGGCTACACCTTC
TRBV9	TRBD2	few	TRBJ2-1	CASSYSAGGKGNEQFF	TGTGCCAGCAGCTACTCAGCGGGAGGGAAAGGTAATGAGCAGTTCTTC
TRBV4-1	TRBD2	-	TRBJ2-7	CASSTGLGSYEQYF	TGCGCCAGCAGCACCGGACTAGGCTCCTACGAGCAGTACTTC
TRBV5-1	-	many	TRBJ2-3	CASSLDGSTDTQYF	TGCGCCAGCAGCTTGGACGGTAGCACAGATACGCAGTATTTT
TRBV24-1	TRBD2	-	TRBJ2-3	CATSLGGAGVTDTQYF	TGTGCCACCAGTCTTGGGGGAGCGGGAGTGACAGATACGCAGTATTTT
TRBV7-2	-	-	TRBJ1-3	CASSAYRGGGNTIYF	TGTGCCAGCAGCGCCTATAGGGGTGGGGGAAACACCATATATTTT
TRBV6-5	TRBD1	few	TRBJ2-7	CASSYRTGPDLMSYEQYF	TGTGCCAGCAGTTACAGGACAGGGCCGGACCTGATGAGTTACGAGCAGTACTTC
TRBV7-9	TRBD1	-	TRBJ1-1	CASSLKGTGNTEAFF	TGTGCCAGCAGCTTAAAGGGGACAGGGAACACTGAAGCTTTCTTT
TRBV18	TRBD1	-	TRBJ1-5	CASSPGTGALNQPQHF	TGTGCCAGCTCACCTGGGACAGGGGCTCTTAATCAGCCCCAGCATTTT
TRBV6-2/TRBV6-3	-	-	TRBJ2-2	CASRDFNGLFF	TGTGCCAGTAGGGACTTCAACGGGCTGTTTTTT
TRBV6-5	-	-	TRBJ2-2	CASSPLGGVTGELFF	TGTGCCAGCAGCCCCTTGGGGGGAGTCACCGGGGAGCTGTTTTTT
TRBV5-1	TRBD1	-	TRBJ2-5	CASRLGTGQETQYF	TGCGCCAGCAGACTCGGGACAGGTCAAGAGACCCAGTACTTC
TRBV12-5	-	-	TRBJ2-7	CASGLSNYEQYF	TGTGCTAGTGGTTTGAGTAACTACGAGCAGTACTTC
TRBV7-3	-	few	TRBJ2-1	CASSLLGGPDNEQFF	TGTGCCAGCAGCTTACTGGGGGGGCCCGACAATGAGCAGTTCTTC
TRBV29-1	-	-	TRBJ1-1	CSGVRDVGPLDTEAFF	TGCAGCGGGGTACGGGACGTCGGTCCCCTAGACACTGAAGCTTTCTTT
TRBV5-1	TRBD2	-	TRBJ2-1	CASNIDYRLGLAGGKEQFF	TGCGCCAGCAACATCGACTACAGATTGGGACTAGCGGGAGGGAAAGAGCAGTTCTTC
TRBV6-5	-	few	TRBJ1-1	CASSYGRSDAAFF	TGTGCCAGCAGTTACGGACGAAGTGATGCGGCTTTCTTT
TRBV7-3	TRBD1	-	TRBJ2-1	CASSLTSGQGEHEQFF	TGTGCCAGCAGCTTAACGTCCGGACAGGGGGAACATGAGCAGTTCTTC
TRBV28	-	few	TRBJ1-2	CASSLARGYTF	TGTGCCAGCAGTTTAGCGCGAGGCTACACCTTC
TRBV6-5	-	few	TRBJ1-1	CASSPSLGGPLAEAFF	TGTGCCAGCAGCCCTTCTTTAGGAGGGCCCCTGGCTGAAGCTTTCTTT
TRBV2	-	-	TRBJ1-2	CASSEKTGMFGYTF	TGTGCCAGCAGTGAAAAAACAGGGATGTTTGGCTACACCTTC
TRBV6-2/TRBV6-3	TRBD2	-	TRBJ2-1	CASRTDPGLAGVEQFF	TGTGCCAGCAGAACCGACCCGGGACTAGCGGGAGTAGAGCAGTTCTTC
TRBV9	TRBD1	-	TRBJ2-7	CASSVARDSRYEQYF	TGTGCCAGCAGCGTCGCACGGGACAGCAGGTACGAGCAGTACTTC
TRBV30	TRBD2	-	TRBJ2-3	CAWSTAGSGGPRTDTQYF	TGTGCCTGGAGTACCGCGGGTAGCGGGGGGCCACGCACAGATACGCAGTATTTT
TRBV7-3	TRBD2	-	TRBJ2-1	CASSLNSGRPNNEQFF	TGTGCCAGCAGCTTGAATAGCGGGAGGCCGAACAATGAGCAGTTCTTC
TRBV5-1	-	many	TRBJ2-5	CASSLDRSGDLQGAQETQYF	TGCGCCAGCAGCTTGGATCGCTCCGGAGACCTACAAGGGGCACAAGAGACCCAGTACTTC
TRBV7-6	-	-	TRBJ2-7	CASSLAQWDSYEQYF	TGTGCCAGCAGCTTAGCGCAGTGGGACTCCTACGAGCAGTACTTC
TRBV6-1	-	-	TRBJ2-2	CASRETETNTGELFF	TGTGCCAGCAGAGAGACGGAGACGAACACCGGGGAGCTGTTTTTT
TRBV10-3	TRBD1	few	TRBJ1-1	CAIRTRDRGPANTEAFF	TGTGCCATCAGAACTCGGGACAGGGGGCCCGCGAACACTGAAGCTTTCTTT
TRBV12-3/TRBV12-4	-	-	TRBJ1-2	CATLAGGYTF	TGTGCCACCCTGGCAGGTGGCTACACCTTC
TRBV9	-	many	TRBJ2-3	CASSVLGTDTQYF	TGTGCCAGCAGCGTATTGGGCACAGATACGCAGTATTTT
TRBV4-1	-	-	TRBJ2-3	CASSQVRDIPDTQYF	TGCGCCAGCAGCCAAGTTCGGGATATCCCAGATACGCAGTATTTT
TRBV27	TRBD2	-	TRBJ2-3	CASSLQLAGGLDTDTQYF	TGTGCCAGCAGTTTGCAACTAGCGGGGGGGCTGGACACAGATACGCAGTATTTT
TRBV6-5	-	once	TRBJ2-7	CASSYSDVDEQYF	TGTGCCAGCAGTTACTCGGACGTAGACGAGCAGTACTTC
TRBV2	TRBD2	-	TRBJ2-5	CASRNSGGPKTQYF	TGTGCCAGCAGGAATTCGGGAGGGCCTAAGACCCAGTACTTC
TRBV12-3/TRBV12-4	-	-	TRBJ1-1	CASSPGGRGGCEAFF	TGTGCCAGCAGTCCCGGGGGGCGAGGAGGGTGTGAAGCTTTCTTT
TRBV7-9	TRBD1	many	TRBJ1-1	CASSLDRGGTEAFF	TGTGCCAGCAGCCTAGACAGGGGGGGCACTGAAGCTTTCTTT
TRBV20-1	-	few	TRBJ2-5	CSARDSSTPQETQYF	TGCAGTGCTAGAGATAGTTCGACACCCCAAGAGACCCAGTACTTC
TRBV7-2	-	-	TRBJ1-4	CASSLRQINEKLFF	TGTGCCAGCAGCTTAAGACAGATTAATGAAAAACTGTTTTTT
TRBV5-1	-	-	TRBJ1-6	CASSPTENSPLHF	TGCGCCAGCAGCCCGACAGAAAATTCACCCCTCCACTTT
TRBV6-5	TRBD2	-	TRBJ2-3	CASGSGGVTDTQYF	TGTGCCAGCGGGAGCGGGGGAGTCACAGATACGCAGTATTTT